One T cell receptor (beta chain) is described in this entry. The CDR3 has 20 amino acids. Trimming removed 5 bases from V and 5 bases from J; junction bases left unmatched: 18. From germline, CDR1 is MDHEN and CDR2 SYDVKM. Per the study methods: Cell counts per sample came from amplifying reference gene primers. The assay was immunoSEQ multiplex PCR, and TCRdb's table has in-frame clones only and misses some. That table is the source of V, J and clone size, and D and trimming were worked out from the DNA. This table has roughly 62,000 clones, approximately 86% appearing once. These data belong to a study of blood T cell repertoires in COVID-19. Study summary: Specimens from acute and convalescent COVID-19 originated in the United States, Italy and Spain. Sample material is recorded as cDNA or gDNA derived from T cells, B-cell-depleted T cells, or PBMCs.

The chain combines TRBV28 with TRBJ2-1; 13 bases line up with TRBD2. The TCR sequence derives from a human donor with active COVID-19. The donor label of this sample is uncertain. Specimen: peripheral blood. For the CDR3, the DNA is TGTGCCAGCAGTATAAGGTACAGAGGGACTAGCGGGAAACGACACAATGAGCAGTTCTTC. It yields the protein CASSIRYRGTSGKRHNEQFF.